This TCR beta chain was captured in a study of control samples from healthy donors and cancer patients. The method was immunoSEQ multiplex PCR; TCRdb's version includes in-frame clones alone and lacks a portion of them. The data hold roughly 84,000 clones, with roughly 89% observed a single time. The sequenced material came from blood. The clonotype was recovered from a man between 45 and 60 years old in good health.

Written as DNA, the CDR3 is TGTGCCAGCAGTTTAAGGGGACAGTCATCCGATACGCAGTATTTT. Translated: CASSLRGQSSDTQYF. The J gene is TRBJ2-3, the V gene TRBV27, with TRBD1 matching 7 bases. Germline trimming cut 2 bases from V and 6 bases from J; bases unmatched to any gene: 8. From germline, CDR1 is MNHEY and CDR2 SMNVEV (reference sequence). CDR3 size: 15 residues.